The source of this T cell receptor beta chain is a study of long-term antiretroviral therapy in people with HIV. The overall study: The immediate-ART recommendation dates to 2015, and the earliest samples predate it by about a decade.

The run of the v3.0 immunoSEQ assay was at survey level. Here immunoSEQ multiplex PCR was the method, and the copy in TCRdb shows in-frame clones only, minus some. Altogether 30,000 to 35,000 clones are present, 65% to 75% being singletons, with the ten largest covering nearly 3.5%. The CDR3 is 15 residues long. The trim removed 5 bases at V and 7 bases at J, leaving 14 bases unmatched. Germline CDR1 is SGHAT and CDR2 is FQNNGV. At minimum, one pre-ART and two post-ART PBMC samples were obtained from each donor. This receptor was obtained from a man in his fifties with HIV. This material consisted of unsorted PBMCs, taken 3 years after starting antiretroviral therapy. The chain recombines TRBV11-2 with TRBJ2-7, with 7 bases identical to TRBD1. Written as DNA, the CDR3 is TGTGCCAGCAGCACCCAAGGGGGCCCTCTAAGGGAGCAGTACTTC. Translating gives CASSTQGGPLREQYF.